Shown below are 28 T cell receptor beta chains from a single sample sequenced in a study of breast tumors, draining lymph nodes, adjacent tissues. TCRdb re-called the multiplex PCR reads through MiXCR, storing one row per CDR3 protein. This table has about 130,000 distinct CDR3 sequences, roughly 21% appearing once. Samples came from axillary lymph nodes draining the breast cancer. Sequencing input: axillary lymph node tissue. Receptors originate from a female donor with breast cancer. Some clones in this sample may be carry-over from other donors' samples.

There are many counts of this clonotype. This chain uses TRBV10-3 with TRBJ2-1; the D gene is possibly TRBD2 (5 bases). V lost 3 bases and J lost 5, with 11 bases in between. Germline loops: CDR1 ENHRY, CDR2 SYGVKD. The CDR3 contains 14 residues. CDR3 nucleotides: TGTGCCATCAGTGATGGTTTGCGGGACAATGAGCAGTTCTTC. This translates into CAISDGLRDNEQFF.

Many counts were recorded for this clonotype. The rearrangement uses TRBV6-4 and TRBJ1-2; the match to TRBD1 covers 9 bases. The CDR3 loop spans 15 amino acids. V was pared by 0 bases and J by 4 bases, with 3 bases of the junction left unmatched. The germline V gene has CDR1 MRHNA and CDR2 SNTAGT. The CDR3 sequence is CASSDSRDRVYGYTF. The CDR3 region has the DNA TGTGCCAGCAGTGACTCCCGGGACAGGGTCTATGGCTACACCTTC.

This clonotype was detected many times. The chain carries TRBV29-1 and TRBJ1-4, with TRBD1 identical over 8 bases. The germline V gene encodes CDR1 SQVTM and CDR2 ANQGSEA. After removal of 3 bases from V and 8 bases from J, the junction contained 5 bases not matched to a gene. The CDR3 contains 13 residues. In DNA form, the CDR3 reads TGCAGCGTTGAGGGGACAGGCAACGAAAAACTGTTTTTT. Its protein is CSVEGTGNEKLFF.

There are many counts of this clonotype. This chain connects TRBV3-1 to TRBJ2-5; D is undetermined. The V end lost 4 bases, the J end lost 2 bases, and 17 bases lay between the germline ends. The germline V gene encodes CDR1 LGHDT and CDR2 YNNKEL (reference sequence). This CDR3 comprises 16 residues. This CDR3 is CASSPSFLGSQETQYF. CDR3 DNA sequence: TGTGCCAGCAGCCCATCATTTTTGGGTAGTCAAGAGACCCAGTACTTC.

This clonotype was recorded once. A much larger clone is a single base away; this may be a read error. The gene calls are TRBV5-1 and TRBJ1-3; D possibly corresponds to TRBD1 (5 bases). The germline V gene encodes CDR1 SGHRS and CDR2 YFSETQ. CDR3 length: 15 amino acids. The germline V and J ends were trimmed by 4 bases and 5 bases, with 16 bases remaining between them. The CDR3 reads CASSRGLGGRNTIYF. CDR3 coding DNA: TGCGCCAGCAGCAGGGGACTGGGAGGGAGAAACACCATATATTTT.

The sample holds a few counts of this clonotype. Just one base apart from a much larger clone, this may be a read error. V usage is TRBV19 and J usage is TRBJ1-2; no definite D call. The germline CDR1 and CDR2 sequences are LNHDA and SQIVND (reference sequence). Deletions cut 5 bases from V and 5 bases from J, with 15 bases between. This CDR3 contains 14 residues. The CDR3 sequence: CASSQSKGQYGYTF. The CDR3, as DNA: TGTGCCAGTAGTCAAAGCAAAGGGCAGTATGGCTACACCTTC.

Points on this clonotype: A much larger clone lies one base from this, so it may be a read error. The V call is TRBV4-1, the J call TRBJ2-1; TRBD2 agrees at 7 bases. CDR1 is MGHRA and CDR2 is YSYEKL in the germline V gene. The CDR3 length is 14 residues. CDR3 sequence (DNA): TGCGCCAGCAGGCGGGAGAGCTCCTGCAATGAGCAGTTCTTC. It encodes CASRRESSCNEQFF.

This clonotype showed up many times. The CDR3 DNA reads TGCAGTGCTAGAGATGGAAGTAGCGGGAGATCCAATGAGCAGTTCTTC. Its protein is CSARDGSSGRSNEQFF. The chain links TRBV20-1 to TRBJ2-1, with TRBD2 matching over 9 bases. CDR3 size: 16 residues. CDR1 and CDR2 from the germline V gene are DFQATT and SNEGSKA (reference sequence). Trimming cost V 0 bases and J 6 bases; bases outside gene matches: 9.

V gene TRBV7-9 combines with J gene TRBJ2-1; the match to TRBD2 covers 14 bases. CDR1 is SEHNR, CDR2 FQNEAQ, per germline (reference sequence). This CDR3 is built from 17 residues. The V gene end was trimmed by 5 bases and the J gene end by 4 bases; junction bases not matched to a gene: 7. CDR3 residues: CASSKAGTSGGYNEQFF. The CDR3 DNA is TGTGCCAGCAGCAAGGCCGGGACTAGCGGGGGATACAATGAGCAGTTCTTC.

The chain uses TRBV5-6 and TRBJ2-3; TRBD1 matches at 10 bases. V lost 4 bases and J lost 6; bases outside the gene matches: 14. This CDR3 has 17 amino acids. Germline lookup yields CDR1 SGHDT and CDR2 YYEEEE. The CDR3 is CASSGIGDRGHSDTQYF. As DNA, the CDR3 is TGTGCCAGCAGCGGAATTGGGGACAGGGGTCATTCTGATACGCAGTATTTT.

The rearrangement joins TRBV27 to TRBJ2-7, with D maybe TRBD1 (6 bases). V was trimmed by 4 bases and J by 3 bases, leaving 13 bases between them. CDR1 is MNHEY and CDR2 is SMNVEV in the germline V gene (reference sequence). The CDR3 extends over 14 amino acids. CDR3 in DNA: TGTGCCAGCAGTTACCAGGGGAATCACTACGAGCAGTACTTC. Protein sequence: CASSYQGNHYEQYF.

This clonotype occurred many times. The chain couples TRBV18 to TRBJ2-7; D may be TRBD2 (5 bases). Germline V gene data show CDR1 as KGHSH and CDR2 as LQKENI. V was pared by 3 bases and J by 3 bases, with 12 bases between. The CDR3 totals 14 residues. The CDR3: CASSPSVSNYEQYF. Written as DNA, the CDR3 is TGTGCCAGCTCACCTAGCGTCTCCAACTACGAGCAGTACTTC. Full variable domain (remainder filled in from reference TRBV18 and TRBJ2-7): NAGVMQNPRHLVRRRGQEARLRCSPMKGHSHVYWYRQLPEEGLKFMVYLQKENIIDESGMPKERFSAEFPKEGPSILRIQQVVRGDSAAYFCASSPSVSNYEQYFGPGTRLTVT.

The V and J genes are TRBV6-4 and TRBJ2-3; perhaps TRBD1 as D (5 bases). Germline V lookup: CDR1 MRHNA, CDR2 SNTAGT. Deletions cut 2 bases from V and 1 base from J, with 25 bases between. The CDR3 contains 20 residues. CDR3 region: CASSDPTTHLPGLGTDTQYF. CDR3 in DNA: TGTGCCAGCAGTGACCCAACAACCCACTTGCCAGGGTTGGGCACAGATACGCAGTATTTT.

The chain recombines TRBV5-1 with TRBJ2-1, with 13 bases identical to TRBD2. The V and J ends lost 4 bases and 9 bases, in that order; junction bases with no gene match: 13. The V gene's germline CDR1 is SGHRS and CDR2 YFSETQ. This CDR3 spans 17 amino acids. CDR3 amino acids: CASSLPLLAGGPSEQFF. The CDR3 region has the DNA TGCGCCAGCAGCCTCCCCTTACTAGCGGGAGGGCCTAGTGAGCAGTTCTTC.

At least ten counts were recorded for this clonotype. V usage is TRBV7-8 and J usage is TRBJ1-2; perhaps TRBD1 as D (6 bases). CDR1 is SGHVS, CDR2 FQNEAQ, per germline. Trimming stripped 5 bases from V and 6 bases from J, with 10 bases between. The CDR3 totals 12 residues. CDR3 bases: TGTGCCAGCAGCGGCACAGGGAATGGCTACACCTTC. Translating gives CASSGTGNGYTF.

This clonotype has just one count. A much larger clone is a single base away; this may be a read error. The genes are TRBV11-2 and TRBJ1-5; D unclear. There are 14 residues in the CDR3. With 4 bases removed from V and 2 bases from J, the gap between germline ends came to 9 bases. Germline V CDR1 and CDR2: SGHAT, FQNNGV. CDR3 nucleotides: TGTGCCAGCAGCTCCCGGGAGTGCAATCAGCCCCAGCATTTT. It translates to CASSSRECNQPQHF.

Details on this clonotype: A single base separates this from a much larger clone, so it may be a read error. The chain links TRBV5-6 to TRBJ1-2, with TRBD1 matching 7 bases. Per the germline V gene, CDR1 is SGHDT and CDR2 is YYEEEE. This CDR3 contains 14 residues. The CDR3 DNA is TGTGCCAGCAGTCGGGGAAAGACAGGGACTGGCTACGCCTTC. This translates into CASSRGKTGTGYAF. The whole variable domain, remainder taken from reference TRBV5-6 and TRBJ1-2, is DAGVTQSPTHLIKTRGQQVTLRCSPKSGHDTVSWYQQALGQGPQFIFQYYEEEERQRGNFPDRFSGHQFPNYSSELNVNALLLGDSALYLCASSRGKTGTGYAFGSGTRLTVV.

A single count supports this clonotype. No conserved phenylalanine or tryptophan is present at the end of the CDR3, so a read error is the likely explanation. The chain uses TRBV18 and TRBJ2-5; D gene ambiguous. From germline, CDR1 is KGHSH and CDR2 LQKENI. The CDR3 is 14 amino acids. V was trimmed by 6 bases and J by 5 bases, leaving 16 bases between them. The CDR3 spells CASSESSARETQYS. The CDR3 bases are TGTGCCAGCTCGGAGTCCAGTGCTCGGGAGACCCAGTACTCC.

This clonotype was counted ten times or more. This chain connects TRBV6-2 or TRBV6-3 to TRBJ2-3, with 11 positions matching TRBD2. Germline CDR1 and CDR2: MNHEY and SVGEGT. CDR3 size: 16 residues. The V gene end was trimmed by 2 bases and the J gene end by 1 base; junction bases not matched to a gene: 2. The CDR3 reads CASSYVTSGGTDTQYF. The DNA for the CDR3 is TGTGCCAGCAGTTACGTGACTAGCGGGGGCACAGATACGCAGTATTTT.

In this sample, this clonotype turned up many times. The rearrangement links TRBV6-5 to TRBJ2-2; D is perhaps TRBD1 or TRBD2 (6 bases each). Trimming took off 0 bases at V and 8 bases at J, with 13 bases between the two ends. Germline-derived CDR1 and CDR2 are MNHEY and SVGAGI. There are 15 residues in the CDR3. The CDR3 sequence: CASSYSGGYDGELFF. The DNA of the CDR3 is TGTGCCAGCAGTTACTCGGGGGGCTACGATGGGGAGCTGTTTTTT.

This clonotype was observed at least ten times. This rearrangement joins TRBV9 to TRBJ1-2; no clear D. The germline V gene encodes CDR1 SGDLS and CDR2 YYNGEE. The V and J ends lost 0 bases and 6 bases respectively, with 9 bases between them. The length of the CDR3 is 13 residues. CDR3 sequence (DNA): TGTGCCAGCAGCGTAGGACAAAGACATGGCTACACCTTC. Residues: CASSVGQRHGYTF.

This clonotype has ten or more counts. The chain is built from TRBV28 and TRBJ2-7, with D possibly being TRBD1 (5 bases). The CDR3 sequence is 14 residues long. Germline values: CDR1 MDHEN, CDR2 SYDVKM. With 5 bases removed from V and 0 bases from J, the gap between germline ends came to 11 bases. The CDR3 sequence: CASSRGVVSYEQYF. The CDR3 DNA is TGTGCCAGCAGTAGGGGTGTAGTCTCCTACGAGCAGTACTTC.

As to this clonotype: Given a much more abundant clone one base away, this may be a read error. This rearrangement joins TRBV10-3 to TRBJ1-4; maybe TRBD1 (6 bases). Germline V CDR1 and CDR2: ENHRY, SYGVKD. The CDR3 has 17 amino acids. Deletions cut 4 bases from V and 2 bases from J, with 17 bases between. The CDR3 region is CAISAGAGVPTNEKLFF. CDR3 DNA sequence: TGTGCCATCAGTGCGGGGGCAGGGGTCCCGACTAATGAAAAACTGTTTTTT.

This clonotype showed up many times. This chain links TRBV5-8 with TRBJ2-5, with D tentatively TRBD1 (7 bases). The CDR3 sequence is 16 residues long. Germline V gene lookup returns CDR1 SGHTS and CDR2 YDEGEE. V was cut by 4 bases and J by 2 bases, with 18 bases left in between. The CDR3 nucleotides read TGTGCCAGCAGCATCGGGACAGTTCGGGGGCAAGAGACCCAGTACTTC. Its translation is CASSIGTVRGQETQYF.

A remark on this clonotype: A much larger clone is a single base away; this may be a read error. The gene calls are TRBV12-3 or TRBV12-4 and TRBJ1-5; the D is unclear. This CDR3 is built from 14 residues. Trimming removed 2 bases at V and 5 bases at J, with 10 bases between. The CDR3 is CASSLKGRDQPQHF. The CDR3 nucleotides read TGTGCCAGCAGTTTAAAAGGGCGTGATCAGCCCCAGCATTTT.

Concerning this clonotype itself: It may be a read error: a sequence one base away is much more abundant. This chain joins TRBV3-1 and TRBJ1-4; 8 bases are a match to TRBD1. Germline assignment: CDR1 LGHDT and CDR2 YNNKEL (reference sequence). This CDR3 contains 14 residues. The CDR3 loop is CASSYRGSGEKLLF. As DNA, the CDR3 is TGTGCCAGCAGTTACAGGGGGTCAGGGGAAAAACTGCTTTTT.

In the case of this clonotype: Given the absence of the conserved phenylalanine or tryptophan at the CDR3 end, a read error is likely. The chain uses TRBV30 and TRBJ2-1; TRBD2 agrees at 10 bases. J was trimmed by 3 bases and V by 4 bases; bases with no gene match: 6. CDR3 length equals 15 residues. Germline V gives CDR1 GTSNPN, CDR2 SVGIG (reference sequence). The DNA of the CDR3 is TGTGCCTGGACCCCCGGGACTAGCGACTACAATGAGCAGTTCCTC. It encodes CAWTPGTSDYNEQFL.

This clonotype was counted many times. CDR3 sequence (DNA): TGCGCCAGCGCCAACAGGGTTCGCGAGACCCAGTACTTC. Encoded protein: CASANRVRETQYF. The chain employs TRBV5-1 and TRBJ2-5; possibly TRBD1 for D (6 bases). The CDR3 has 13 residues. CDR1 and CDR2 from the germline V gene are SGHRS and YFSETQ. The ends were cut back, 7 bases at V and 5 bases at J, with 15 bases in the middle.